This is a list of T cell receptor beta chains from one sample in a study of T cell changes during pregnancy in multiple sclerosis. Sequenced by immunoSEQ multiplex PCR; TCRdb stores in-frame clones only, minus some. The sample gives under 95,000 clones, 80% to 95% of which show up once; less than 0.85% is in the top ten. The sample consisted of peripheral blood, taken in the second trimester of pregnancy. All receptors derive from a female donor in good health, enrolled as a control in a pregnancy study. The CDR3 runs from the conserved cysteine through the conserved F or W. D genes are given only for firm matches. Clone size is stated in some rows and not others, as once, few, many or a class when expanded.

TRBJ1-5,NA,NA,TRBV27,TGTGCCAGCAGCCCGACCGGCGCACACGCGGGGGGATATCAGCCCCAGCATTTT,CASSPTGAHAGGYQPQHF
TRBJ1-1,NA,once,TRBV11-2,TGTGCCAGCAGCTTAGGTGGGGGGGTTGAAGCTTTCTTT,CASSLGGGVEAFF
TRBJ1-2,NA,NA,TRBV6-1,TGTGCCAGCAGTGAAGCGCTACAGATATCCTATGGCTACACCTTC,CASSEALQISYGYTF
TRBJ2-2,NA,NA,TRBV30,TGTGCCTCGACAGGCCCTAACACCGGGGAGCTGTTTTTT,CASTGPNTGELFF
TRBJ1-4,NA,once,TRBV7-9,TGTGCCAGCAGCTTAGTAGGGGTTCGGGAAAAACTGTTTTTT,CASSLVGVREKLFF
TRBJ1-5,NA,NA,TRBV6-1,TGTGCCAGCGCTGCGACAGACAATCAGCCCCAGCATTTT,CASAATDNQPQHF
TRBJ1-5,TRBD1,few,TRBV2,TGTGCCAGCAGCCTCACAGGGGATGGTAGGCCCCAGCATTTT,CASSLTGDGRPQHF
TRBJ2-1,NA,once,TRBV29-1,TGCAGCGTTGACCTTACGGCCAGGGGACCAAACTACAATGAGCAGTTCTTC,CSVDLTARGPNYNEQFF
TRBJ2-7,TRBD2,once,TRBV5-1,TGCGCCAGCAGCTTGGCCGGCCGGAGCGGGGGGGCGTACGAGCAGTACTTC,CASSLAGRSGGAYEQYF
TRBJ2-5,TRBD2,NA,TRBV13,TGTGCCAGCAGCCGCCGCGGGGGGCCGTCCGTAGAGACCCAGTACTTC,CASSRRGGPSVETQYF
TRBJ2-2,NA,NA,TRBV27,TGTGCCAGCAGTTCCATCAGCAGGGTAAAGTACAGCGGGGAGCTGTTTTTT,CASSSISRVKYSGELFF
TRBJ1-2,NA,NA,TRBV5-1,TGCGCCAGCACCCGGGAGGGCTATGGCTACACCTTC,CASTREGYGYTF
TRBJ2-5,NA,NA,TRBV5-1,TGCGCCAGCAGCTCTGGACATATCCAAGAGACCCAGTACTTC,CASSSGHIQETQYF
TRBJ1-6,TRBD1,few,TRBV10-3,TGTGCCATCAGGGGAGACAGGGATTCACCCCTCCACTTT,CAIRGDRDSPLHF
TRBJ2-5,TRBD1,NA,TRBV4-1,TGCGCCAGCAGCCCAAGGACAGGAAAAGAGACCCAGTACTTC,CASSPRTGKETQYF
TRBJ2-3,TRBD1,NA,TRBV12-5,TGTGCTAGTGGTTTGGGGACAGGGGGCGCGACAGATACGCAGTATTTT,CASGLGTGGATDTQYF
TRBJ1-6,TRBD1,few,TRBV7-9,TGTGCCAGCAGCTTAATGGACAGGTTATATTCACCCCTCCACTTT,CASSLMDRLYSPLHF
TRBJ2-7,TRBD2,NA,TRBV6-5,TGTGCCAGCACCACGCTAGCGGGGGGGCTCTACGAGCAGTACTTC,CASTTLAGGLYEQYF
TRBJ2-7,NA,NA,TRBV30,TGTGCCTGGAGACCATTGCGTGACAGCCACGAGCAGTACTTC,CAWRPLRDSHEQYF
TRBJ1-2,TRBD1,NA,TRBV19,TGTGCCAGCACCCTCGGACAGGCGACAAACTATGGCTACACCTTC,CASTLGQATNYGYTF
TRBJ1-1,NA,NA,TRBV7-8,TGTGCCAGCAGCTTTACCGACAGCGTGAACACTGAAGCTTTCTTT,CASSFTDSVNTEAFF
TRBJ1-5,NA,NA,TRBV6-1,TGTGCCAGCAGTGGGGACTGGGTGAACGATCAGCCCCAGCATTTT,CASSGDWVNDQPQHF
TRBJ1-6,TRBD1,NA,TRBV4-1,TGCGCCAGCAGCCAAGGACCCTTACAGGGGGCCAACAATTCACCCCTCCACTTT,CASSQGPLQGANNSPLHF
TRBJ2-1,NA,NA,TRBV7-8,TGTGCCAGCAGCTTAGCGGGGGGAAGTCATGAGCAGTTCTTC,CASSLAGGSHEQFF
TRBJ2-3,TRBD2,NA,TRBV30,TGTGCTGGTAGGGCGGGGGGGATATCAGATACGCAGTATTTT,CAGRAGGISDTQYF
TRBJ1-1,NA,NA,TRBV30,TGTGCCTGGAGTTCCCAATTGAACACTGAAGCTTTCTTT,CAWSSQLNTEAFF
TRBJ2-1,TRBD1,NA,TRBV7-3,TGTGCCAGCAGCTTAGTTTCTGTTGGGACAGGGCTCAATGAGCAGTTCTTC,CASSLVSVGTGLNEQFF
TRBJ1-5,NA,NA,TRBV5-4,TGTGCCAGCAGCTTTTGGGGGGGGGACCAGCCCCAGCATTTT,CASSFWGGDQPQHF
TRBJ2-3,NA,NA,TRBV27,TGTGCCAGCAGTACTTTCACAGATACGCAGTATTTT,CASSTFTDTQYF
TRBJ1-1,TRBD1,NA,TRBV5-4,TGTGCCAGCAGCTTGGACAGGGGATCGGGGACTGAAGCTTTCTTT,CASSLDRGSGTEAFF
TRBJ1-4,NA,NA,TRBV30,TGTGCCTGGAGTCGATCGCGTGTGGGGGGTTCCCTAGGCTATAATGAAAAACTGTTTTTT,CAWSRSRVGGSLGYNEKLFF
TRBJ2-7,NA,NA,TRBV2,TGTGCCAGCAGTGTAGGCGGCTACGAGCAGTACTTC,CASSVGGYEQYF
TRBJ2-4,NA,NA,TRBV7-9,TGTGCCAGCAGCTTACAGGCGGGGATTCAGTACTTC,CASSLQAGIQYF
TRBJ1-4,TRBD1,NA,TRBV7-2,TGTGCCAGCAGCTTATACCTTTTAACAGGGGGGGCTAATGAAAAACTGTTTTTT,CASSLYLLTGGANEKLFF
TRBJ2-3,TRBD2,NA,TRBV7-3,TGTGCCAGCAGCTTCGGACTAGCGGGCACAGATACGCAGTATTTT,CASSFGLAGTDTQYF
TRBJ1-2,NA,NA,TRBV27,TGTGCCAGCAGTAAATCCAGGGGTCCCTATGGCTACACCTTC,CASSKSRGPYGYTF
TRBJ1-1,NA,NA,TRBV29-1,TGCAGCGTTGACGAGCTCGGGGGGCGGAACACTGAAGCTTTCTTT,CSVDELGGRNTEAFF
TRBJ2-5,TRBD2,NA,TRBV4-3,TGCGCCAGCAGCCAAAGTGTTGGGGAGGGAGAGACCCAGTACTTC,CASSQSVGEGETQYF
TRBJ2-1,TRBD2,NA,TRBV11-1,TGTGCCAGCAGCCCCGGACTAGCGGGCGAGCAGTTCTTC,CASSPGLAGEQFF
TRBJ1-2,NA,NA,TRBV30,TGTGCCTGGAGTCCCACGGACACATTGGGCACCTTC,CAWSPTDTLGTF
TRBJ2-1,TRBD2,NA,TRBV9,TGTGCCAGCAGCCCGCGGGGGGCCCCGACCACTTCCTACAATGAGCAGTTCTTC,CASSPRGAPTTSYNEQFF
TRBJ1-6,NA,NA,TRBV7-3,TGTGCCAGCAGCTTAAACGGGATCCCTAATTCACCCCTCCACTTT,CASSLNGIPNSPLHF
TRBJ2-3,TRBD2,NA,TRBV7-3,TGTGCCAGCAGCTTAAGTTTGGCGGGGGGACTAGATACGCAGTATTTT,CASSLSLAGGLDTQYF
TRBJ1-1,NA,NA,TRBV19,TGTGCCAGTAGCCGATTCCGGGATAAGAACACTGAAGCTTTCTTT,CASSRFRDKNTEAFF
TRBJ1-2,NA,NA,TRBV4-3,TGCGCCAGCACCCCCGGCAGGGCCTCTTTCGGTGGCTACACCTTC,CASTPGRASFGGYTF
TRBJ1-1,NA,NA,TRBV5-4,TGTGCCAGCAGACTGGACATTTACATGAACACTGAAGCTTTCTTT,CASRLDIYMNTEAFF
TRBJ2-7,TRBD1,NA,TRBV18,TGTGCCAGCTCACCCGGGACAGGGGAGTTGGGGGAGCAGTACTTC,CASSPGTGELGEQYF
TRBJ2-3,TRBD2,NA,TRBV9,TGTGCCAGCAGCGTGGGTTTTAGCGGGGGGTCGCGGGGACTCACAGATACGCAGTATTTT,CASSVGFSGGSRGLTDTQYF
TRBJ2-1,TRBD2,NA,TRBV7-6,TGTGCCAGCAGCTTAGGACTAGCGGGGGTCAATGAGCAGTTCTTC,CASSLGLAGVNEQFF
TRBJ1-1,NA,NA,TRBV6-9,TGTGCCAGCAGTTATTCAAATTTGGGAGACAGGAAGTACACTGAAGCTTTCTTT,CASSYSNLGDRKYTEAFF
TRBJ2-5,TRBD2,NA,TRBV30,TGTGCTACATCCCCGGGGGGACGCCCCCCGGGGACCCAGTACTTC,CATSPGGRPPGTQYF
TRBJ1-1,NA,NA,TRBV11-3,TGTGCCAGCAGCCTCGGGGTCTTAACTGAAGCTTTCTTT,CASSLGVLTEAFF
TRBJ2-7,TRBD2,once,TRBV7-9,TGTGCCAGCAGCCCCGGACTAGCGGGGAACGAGCAGTACTTC,CASSPGLAGNEQYF
TRBJ2-1,TRBD2,NA,TRBV6-1,TGTGCCAGCAAAGAACTAGCGGGGGGTTTTGGAGAGCAGTTCTTC,CASKELAGGFGEQFF
TRBJ1-4,NA,NA,TRBV6-1,TGTGCCAGCAGTGAACTTCTTGAACTGTTTTTT,CASSELLELFF
TRBJ2-7,TRBD1,NA,TRBV4-2,TGTGCCAGCAGCCAAGATTATGGGACAGGGGACTACGAGCAGTACTTC,CASSQDYGTGDYEQYF
TRBJ1-1,NA,NA,TRBV27,TGTGCCAGTAGAGGCACTGAAGCTTTCTTT,CASRGTEAFF
TRBJ1-5,NA,once,TRBV6-4,TGTGCCAGCAGTGGAAAGGACACCGTCTCAAATCAGCCCCAGCATTTT,CASSGKDTVSNQPQHF
TRBJ1-3,NA,once,TRBV6-5,TGTGCCAGCAGTCCCCAGGGGTCTGGAAACACCATATATTTT,CASSPQGSGNTIYF
TRBJ1-1,NA,NA,TRBV19,TGTGCCACAAGAGAGGGCCTCCTGAACACTGAAGCTTTCTTT,CATREGLLNTEAFF